This T cell receptor (beta chain) stems from a study of blood T cell repertoires in COVID-19. Across the whole study: The United States, Italy and Spain supplied acute and convalescent COVID-19 samples. Sources were T cells, B-cell-depleted T cells, or PBMCs; the material itself was cDNA or gDNA.

This CDR3 is 12 amino acids long. Germline assignment: CDR1 LGHDT and CDR2 YNNKEL (reference sequence). V lost 3 bases and J lost 5, with 8 bases in between. Original processing methods: By means of reference gene primer amplification, nucleated cell counts were estimated. Measured with immunoSEQ multiplex PCR; TCRdb has only the in-frame clones, and not every one. V, J and clone size are those of that table, while D and trimming were read from the DNA. In the table there are hundreds of thousands of clones, more than 70% of which are singletons. This sequence originates from a woman in her 30s with COVID-19, enrolled during active disease. The J gene is TRBJ2-7, the V gene TRBV3-1 (or the pseudogene TRBV3-2); possibly TRBD1 for D (6 bases). Sequencing was performed on peripheral blood. CDR3 sequence reads: CASSQGAHEQYV. CDR3 DNA sequence: TGTGCCAGCAGCCAGGGGGCCCACGAGCAGTACGTC.